The present T cell receptor beta chain was sequenced within a study of control samples from healthy donors and cancer patients. CDR1 is MGHRA and CDR2 is YSYEKL in the germline V gene. V lost 0 bases to trimming and J lost 0 bases, with 8 bases between them. CDR3 length equals 15 residues. The assay was immunoSEQ multiplex PCR, and TCRdb's table has in-frame clones only and misses some. The data contain under 60,000 clones, 85% to 95% of them seen just once; the ten biggest clones take up 23%. The receptor's source is a woman aged 45-59 years with head and neck cancer. This chain joins TRBV4-1 and TRBJ1-1; D is ambiguous. The sequencing input was PBMCs. The CDR3 DNA reads TGCGCCAGCAGCCAAGAGTGGTCGTTGAACACTGAAGCTTTCTTT. It specifies CASSQEWSLNTEAFF.